A single sample is the source of the 28 T cell receptor beta chains below, sequenced in a study of T cell changes during pregnancy in multiple sclerosis. Measured with immunoSEQ multiplex PCR; TCRdb has only the in-frame clones, and not every one. The table records about 80,000 clones, over 90% of them present only once. The input for sequencing was peripheral blood, taken in the third trimester of pregnancy. These receptors all come from a female donor with multiple sclerosis, enrolled in a pregnancy study.

The chain has TRBV11-2 and TRBJ2-4; 7 bases are shared with TRBD2. V trimming: 5 bases; J trimming: 2 bases; junction bases outside the gene matches: 6. The CDR3 length is 15 residues. In germline, CDR1 is SGHAT, CDR2 FQNNGV. In DNA, the CDR3 is TGTGCCAGCAGCCTCTTGGGGGGGTCCAAAAACATTCAGTACTTC. Translation gives CASSLLGGSKNIQYF.

The J gene is TRBJ2-5, the V gene TRBV29-1, with D possibly being TRBD1 (6 bases). Matching the DNA end better, TRBJ2-7 makes the J call doubtful. The CDR3 totals 14 residues. Germline V CDR1 and CDR2: SQVTM, ANQGSEA. CDR3 sequence (DNA): TGCAGCGTTGAAGTGGCGACAGGTGGAGGCGAGCAGTACTTC. Translation gives CSVEVATGGGEQYF.

V usage is TRBV7-3 and J usage is TRBJ2-5, with 9 bases identical to TRBD1. This CDR3 is built from 14 residues. CDR1 is SGHTA and CDR2 is FQGTGA in the germline V gene. The trim removed 6 bases at V and 5 bases at J, leaving 7 bases unmatched. CDR3 sequence (DNA): TGTGCCAGCAGTCGTACAGGGGGCGGGGAGACCCAGTACTTC. It encodes CASSRTGGGETQYF.

The chain combines TRBV4-1 with TRBJ2-3; D uncertain. Looked up from germline, CDR1 is MGHRA and CDR2 is YSYEKL. V lost 4 bases and J 7 bases, leaving 9 bases between the germline ends. This CDR3 region has 12 residues. The CDR3 here is CASSLDWNTQYF. DNA for the CDR3: TGCGCCAGCAGCCTTGACTGGAATACGCAGTATTTT.

This clone was seen once. The rearrangement uses TRBV10-3 and TRBJ2-3; 7 nucleotides line up with TRBD1. The V gene end was trimmed by 10 bases and the J gene end by 4 bases; junction bases not matched to a gene: 8. Germline assignment: CDR1 ENHRY and CDR2 SYGVKD. The CDR3 runs to 13 residues. The CDR3 is CATLQGSPDTQYF. CDR3 coding DNA: TGTGCCACTTTACAGGGGAGTCCAGATACGCAGTATTTT.

The rearrangement joins TRBV5-1 to TRBJ1-1; D perhaps matches TRBD1 (5 bases). V was clipped by 0 bases and J by 6 bases, with 15 bases between them. The CDR3 length is 15 residues. Germline V gives CDR1 SGHRS, CDR2 YFSETQ. The CDR3 sequence: CASSLEWGSKAEAFF. CDR3 in DNA: TGCGCCAGCAGCTTGGAGTGGGGCTCGAAAGCTGAAGCTTTCTTT.

The DNA of the CDR3 is TGTGCCAGCAGTGAGCAAGGGGATCAGCCCCAGCATTTT. It specifies CASSEQGDQPQHF. V is TRBV6-1 and J is TRBJ1-5, with D possibly matching TRBD1 (5 bases). V shed 3 bases and J shed 5 bases, with 8 bases lying between them. The germline CDR1 and CDR2 sequences are MNHNS and SASEGT. CDR3 length: 13 residues.

The rearrangement uses TRBV5-4 and TRBJ2-1; 7 bases are shared with TRBD1. CDR1 is SGHNT and CDR2 is YYREEE in the germline V gene (reference sequence). The trim removed 3 bases at V and 5 bases at J, leaving 8 bases unmatched. The CDR3 totals 15 residues. The CDR3 loop reads CASSWDSGNNNEQFF. Written as DNA, the CDR3 is TGTGCCAGCAGCTGGGACAGCGGTAATAACAATGAGCAGTTCTTC.

The V gene is TRBV14, the J gene TRBJ2-2; TRBD1 agrees at 7 bases. From germline, CDR1 is SGHDN and CDR2 FVKESK. V was pared by 6 bases and J by 4 bases, with 2 bases of the junction left unmatched. The length of the CDR3 is 13 residues. CDR3 amino acids: CASRGQLTGELFF. CDR3 bases: TGTGCCAGCAGGGGACAGCTCACCGGGGAGCTGTTTTTT.

The genes are TRBV6-5 and TRBJ1-4, with D maybe TRBD1 (5 bases). Germline V gives CDR1 MNHEY, CDR2 SVGAGI. The CDR3 extends over 14 amino acids. The germline V and J ends were trimmed by 6 bases and 3 bases, with 11 bases remaining between them. CDR3 sequence (DNA): TGTGCCAGCAGGGCAGGGTCGGCTAATGAAAAACTGTTTTTT. Translating gives CASRAGSANEKLFF.

This rearrangement joins TRBV7-2 to TRBJ2-2; the D gene is possibly TRBD2 (6 bases). Trimming removed 2 bases at V and 6 bases at J, with 13 bases between. CDR1 is SGHTA, CDR2 FQGNSA, per germline. This CDR3 has 15 residues. The CDR3 nucleotides are TGTGCCAGCAGCTTAAGGGACTTCGGGGCCGGGGAGCTGTTTTTT. Residues: CASSLRDFGAGELFF. Looking up the rest from reference TRBV7-2 and TRBJ2-2 gives the full variable domain: GAGVSQSPSNKVTEKGKDVELRCDPISGHTALYWYRQSLGQGLEFLIYFQGNSAPDKSGLPSDRFSAERTGGSVSTLTIQRTQQEDSAVYLCASSLRDFGAGELFFGEGSRLTVL.

The rearrangement links TRBV4-1 to TRBJ1-2, with a possible D match to TRBD1 (6 bases). The CDR3 spans 12 residues. Germline values: CDR1 MGHRA, CDR2 YSYEKL. V lost 9 bases to trimming and J lost 6 bases, with 14 bases between them. CDR3 sequence reads: CARSGTFDGYTF. The CDR3 DNA reads as TGCGCCAGGAGCGGGACATTTGATGGCTACACCTTC.

CDR3 DNA: TGCAGCGTTGAAATGGGCATCGGGGTCCACGAGCAGTACTTC. As protein: CSVEMGIGVHEQYF. The chain recombines TRBV29-1 with TRBJ2-7, with D possibly being TRBD2 (5 bases). The CDR3 is 14 amino acids. Germline V CDR1 and CDR2: SQVTM, ANQGSEA. V was clipped by 2 bases and J by 5 bases, with 16 bases between them.

CDR3 sequence: CASSTQGGNQPQHF. CDR3 nucleotide sequence: TGTGCCAGCAGTACCCAGGGTGGTAATCAGCCCCAGCATTTT. The genes are TRBV27 and TRBJ1-5; D is possibly TRBD1 (5 bases). V shed 5 bases and J shed 4 bases, with 12 bases lying between them. The CDR3 is made up of 14 amino acids. Germline-derived CDR1 and CDR2 are MNHEY and SMNVEV (reference sequence).

The chain has TRBV7-9 and TRBJ2-5; 7 bases agree with TRBD2. The germline CDR1 and CDR2 sequences are SEHNR and FQNEAQ (reference sequence). The junction had 12 bases not matched to a gene; V was cut back by 3 bases and J by 2 bases. The CDR3 length is 17 residues. The CDR3: CASSFDLHGGGQETQYF. As DNA, the CDR3 is TGTGCCAGCAGCTTCGACCTCCATGGCGGGGGTCAAGAGACCCAGTACTTC.

The V gene is TRBV18, the J gene TRBJ1-5, with TRBD1 identical over 7 bases. The CDR3 extends over 16 amino acids. J gave up 7 bases and V 6 bases, and 15 bases lay outside the gene matches. In germline, CDR1 is KGHSH, CDR2 LQKENI. CDR3 sequence (DNA): TGTGCCAGCTCTTACAACGGACAGGTCGGGGGCCAGCCCCAGCATTTT. Translation: CASSYNGQVGGQPQHF. The whole variable domain, filled in from reference TRBV18 and TRBJ1-5, reads NAGVMQNPRHLVRRRGQEARLRCSPMKGHSHVYWYRQLPEEGLKFMVYLQKENIIDESGMPKERFSAEFPKEGPSILRIQQVVRGDSAAYFCASSYNGQVGGQPQHFGDGTRLSIL.

The rearrangement links TRBV29-1 to TRBJ2-1, with D maybe TRBD2 (6 bases). The germline CDR1 and CDR2 sequences are SQVTM and ANQGSEA. The CDR3 has 13 amino acids. V dropped 2 bases and J dropped 10 bases, with 15 bases sitting between them. In nucleotides, the CDR3 is TGCAGCGTTGAACCCCGCGGGGAAGGGGAGCAGTTCTTC. This codes for CSVEPRGEGEQFF.

This clone was seen just once. This chain joins TRBV11-2 and TRBJ2-7; no clear D. Per the germline V gene, CDR1 is SGHAT and CDR2 is FQNNGV. The CDR3 totals 13 residues. Trimming left V 3 bases short and J 0 bases short, with 6 bases between. This CDR3 reads CASSLTSSYEQYF. As DNA, the CDR3 is TGTGCCAGCAGCTTGACAAGCTCCTACGAGCAGTACTTC.

V is TRBV7-2 and J is TRBJ2-7, with TRBD2 matching 12 bases. Germline assignment: CDR1 SGHTA and CDR2 FQGNSA. Trimming removed 0 bases from V and 4 bases from J; junction bases left unmatched: 4. This CDR3 has 16 amino acids. In nucleotides, the CDR3 is TGTGCCAGCAGCTTAGCGACTAGCGGGGGACAATACGAGCAGTACTTC. Its protein is CASSLATSGGQYEQYF.

This chain uses TRBV25-1 with TRBJ2-2; D is undetermined. Per germline, CDR1 MGHDK and CDR2 SYGVNS. The CDR3 extends over 12 amino acids. Trimming removed 8 bases from V and 6 bases from J, with 10 bases in between. CDR3 nucleotides: TGTGCCAGCTCGTGGCAGGCCGGGGAGCTGTTTTTT. It specifies CASSWQAGELFF.

This chain joins TRBV13 and TRBJ2-1; 7 bases agree with TRBD2. The CDR3 covers 17 residues. CDR1 is PRHDT and CDR2 is FYEKMQ in the germline V gene (reference sequence). The J segment lost 4 bases and the V segment lost 1 base, leaving 10 bases of the junction unmatched. Here the CDR3 reads CASSLVGEGLTYNEQFF. DNA of the CDR3: TGTGCCAGCAGCTTAGTTGGGGAGGGACTGACTTACAATGAGCAGTTCTTC.

This clone was detected a few times. The rearrangement joins TRBV6-6 to TRBJ1-6; D not certain. The ends were cut back, 6 bases at V and 7 bases at J, with 13 bases in the middle. This CDR3 has 14 residues. The germline V gene encodes CDR1 MNHNY and CDR2 SVGAGI (reference sequence). CDR3 in amino acids: CASSLDYVNSPLHF. The CDR3, as DNA: TGTGCCAGCAGCCTCGACTACGTGAATTCACCCCTCCACTTT.

The V call is TRBV19, the J call TRBJ2-7; D is possibly TRBD1 (5 bases). V was pared by 2 bases and J by 1 base, with 15 bases between. The CDR3 sequence is 16 residues long. Germline-derived CDR1 and CDR2 are LNHDA and SQIVND (reference sequence). CDR3 in amino acids: CASSISFQRGSYEQYF. DNA for the CDR3: TGTGCCAGTAGTATAAGTTTTCAAAGGGGTTCCTACGAGCAGTACTTC.

The V call is TRBV19, the J call TRBJ2-1, with TRBD2 matching 12 bases. The CDR3 sequence is 15 residues long. The V gene end was trimmed by 6 bases and the J gene end by 8 bases; junction bases not matched to a gene: 8. Germline CDR1 reads LNHDA; CDR2 reads SQIVND (reference sequence). The CDR3, as DNA: TGTGCCAGTAGCCTGACTAGCGGGGGTGTCGATGAGCAGTTCTTC. Amino acids: CASSLTSGGVDEQFF.

The chain carries TRBV6-4 and TRBJ1-1; a weak D match, TRBD1 (5 bases). The germline gives CDR1 MRHNA, CDR2 SNTAGT. The CDR3 length is 13 residues. Trimming left V 9 bases short and J 5 bases short, with 16 bases between. The CDR3 region is CARRGRVRTEAFF. The CDR3 DNA reads as TGTGCCAGAAGGGGCAGGGTGCGGACTGAAGCTTTCTTT.

V usage is TRBV10-3 and J usage is TRBJ2-3, with D possibly TRBD1 on 5 matching bases. CDR1 ENHRY and CDR2 SYGVKD come from the germline V gene. The length of the CDR3 is 16 residues. V dropped 3 bases and J dropped 3 bases, with 16 bases sitting between them. CDR3: CAISEYQGPSTDTQYF. CDR3 DNA sequence: TGTGCCATCAGTGAATATCAGGGCCCCTCAACAGATACGCAGTATTTT.

The rearrangement joins TRBV7-3 to TRBJ2-1; D may be TRBD1 (6 bases). CDR1 SGHTA and CDR2 FQGTGA come from the germline V gene. Trimming removed 5 bases from V and 0 bases from J, with 17 bases in between. This CDR3 has 17 residues. CDR3 nucleotide sequence: TGTGCCAGCAGCCGCACAGGGATTACGAGCTCCTACAATGAGCAGTTCTTC. Translating gives CASSRTGITSSYNEQFF.

The chain employs TRBV27 and TRBJ1-1, with TRBD1 matching 9 bases. The V gene end was trimmed by 6 bases and the J gene end by 2 bases; junction bases not matched to a gene: 4. CDR3 size: 14 residues. Germline V lookup: CDR1 MNHEY, CDR2 SMNVEV (reference sequence). The CDR3 region is CASSRTGVNTEAFF. The CDR3 DNA is TGTGCCAGCAGCCGGACAGGGGTCAACACTGAAGCTTTCTTT.